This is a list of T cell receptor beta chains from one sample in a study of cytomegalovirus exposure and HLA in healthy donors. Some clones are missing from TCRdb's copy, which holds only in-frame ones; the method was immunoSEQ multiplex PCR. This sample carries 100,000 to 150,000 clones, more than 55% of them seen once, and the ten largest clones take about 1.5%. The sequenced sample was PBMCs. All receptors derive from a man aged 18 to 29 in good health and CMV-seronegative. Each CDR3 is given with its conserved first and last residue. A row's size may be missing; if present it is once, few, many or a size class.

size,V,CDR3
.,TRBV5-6,CASSLFRVNTGELFF
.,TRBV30,CAWTGGQGGGNTGELFF
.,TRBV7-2,CASGISGRNYNEQFF
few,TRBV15,CATSRHLVKSGRVYEQFF
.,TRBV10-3,CAIRGTSNKETQYF
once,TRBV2,CASGLAGAKNYEQYF
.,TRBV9,CASGGARTDTQYF
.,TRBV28,CASSSRRSPTGYEQYF
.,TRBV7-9,CASSLGGTGKGSEKLFF
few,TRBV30,CAWSPGGGFHQPQHF
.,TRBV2,CASHRMSEQFF
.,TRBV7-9,CASSWPGGITEAFF
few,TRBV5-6,CASSLGSGTSGSEQFF
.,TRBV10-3,CAIVASGTYEQYF
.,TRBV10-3,CAISEGTKRDGGYGKNIQYF
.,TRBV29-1,CSVRDRGFTGELFF
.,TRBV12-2,CASRTPGPYSYGYTF
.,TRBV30,CAWSVLGRVSGYTF
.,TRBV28,CASSQSGVQETQYF
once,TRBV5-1,CASSLTDYPDNEQFF
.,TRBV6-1,CASSGTSGFYNEQFF
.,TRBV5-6,CASSLDISGNTIYF
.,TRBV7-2,CASSLLVSSYEQYF
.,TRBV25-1,CATEGLAGPLGELFF
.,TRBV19,CASSKVAVPYEAFF
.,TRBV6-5,CASGQKQGHQYF
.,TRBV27,CASSFTAGGGETQYF
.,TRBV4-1,CASSQVPGLAGGNEQFF
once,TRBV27,CASSNRGEPQHF
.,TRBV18,CASSPATDTQYF
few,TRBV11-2,CASSLVQANTEAFF
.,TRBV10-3,CAITPGGSEQYF
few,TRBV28,CASSNPGSNYGYTF
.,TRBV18,CASSPTSSSYNEQFF
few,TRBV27,CASSPLRGWTNEKLFF
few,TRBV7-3,CASSPQGNTGELFF
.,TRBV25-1,CASSARGLGGPNSPLHF
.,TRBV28,CASSPTLGQLSNQPQHF
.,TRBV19,CASSAGLAYEQYF
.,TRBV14,CASSQPGQGLDTQYF
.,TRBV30,CAWSPPYVRQGYGYPF
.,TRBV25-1,CASSERSYNSPLHF
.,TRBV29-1,CSVSVQGRANTEAFF
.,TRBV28,CASTRTRMNTEAFF
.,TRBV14,CASSPTGQKKETQYF
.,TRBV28,CASSLKVWASGPYEQYF
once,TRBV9,CASSPYGQITDTQYF
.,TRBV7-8,CASSRIRDRNQPQHF
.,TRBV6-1,CAGRGTDSGGYTF
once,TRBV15,CATSSRTQGTNEQFF
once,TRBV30,CAWSGAGRDGTWENTIYF
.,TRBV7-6,CASSHPGGEIEQYF
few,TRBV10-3,CAISDKDSSGANVLTF